One sample yielded the 14 T cell receptor beta chains listed below, sequenced in a study of cytomegalovirus exposure and HLA in healthy donors. The PCR used 60 Vbeta and 13 Jbeta primers. Here immunoSEQ multiplex PCR was the method, and the copy in TCRdb shows in-frame clones only, minus some. The sample has nearly 100,000 clones; approximately 9% are singletons. Sequences were obtained from PBMCs. All receptors derive from a man between 50 and 59 years old in good health and CMV-seropositive.

In its sample, this clone was seen a few times. The gene calls are TRBV7-9 and TRBJ2-7, with TRBD2 matching over 9 bases. The CDR3 has 16 residues. V trimming: 5 bases; J trimming: 3 bases; junction bases outside the gene matches: 11. Germline V CDR1 and CDR2: SEHNR, FQNEAQ (reference sequence). The CDR3 sequence: CASSPVRTSASYEQYF. The CDR3 nucleotides are TGTGCCAGCAGCCCAGTCCGGACTAGCGCTAGCTACGAGCAGTACTTC.

The chain combines TRBV6-5 with TRBJ1-1, with 11 nucleotides matching TRBD1. CDR3 length: 15 amino acids. The junction had 3 bases not matched to a gene; V was cut back by 4 bases and J by 2 bases. CDR1 is MNHEY, CDR2 SVGAGI, per germline. The DNA of the CDR3 is TGTGCCAGCAGTTGGGGGACAGGGGGAAACACTGAAGCTTTCTTT. Its protein is CASSWGTGGNTEAFF.

This clone came up many times. The identical CDR3 is also encoded by other nucleotide sequences in the sample. The chain has TRBV19 and TRBJ1-1; unclear D gene. The CDR3 is made up of 14 amino acids. V lost 2 bases to trimming and J lost 4 bases, with 11 bases between them. CDR1 is LNHDA, CDR2 SQIVND, per germline (reference sequence). CDR3 sequence: CASSISREITEAFF. CDR3 in DNA: TGTGCCAGTAGTATATCCCGGGAGATCACTGAAGCTTTCTTT.

The chain links TRBV9 to TRBJ2-7; the match to TRBD2 covers 7 bases. From germline, CDR1 is SGDLS and CDR2 YYNGEE. Trimming at V came to 0 bases and at J to 0 bases, leaving 3 bases not matched to a gene. The CDR3 is 15 residues long. The CDR3 DNA reads as TGTGCCAGCAGCGTAGACGGCGGGAGCTCCTACGAGCAGTACTTC. Protein sequence: CASSVDGGSSYEQYF.

As for this clone: This CDR3 is also generated by other DNA sequences in the sample. The rearrangement joins TRBV9 to TRBJ1-2; TRBD1 matches 7 bases. Germline V CDR1 and CDR2: SGDLS, YYNGEE. Trimming took 3 bases from V and 6 from J; bases not matched to a gene: 5. The CDR3 has 13 residues. The CDR3 sequence is CASSAGTVNGYTF. CDR3 bases: TGTGCCAGCAGCGCCGGGACAGTTAATGGCTACACCTTC. Using reference TRBV9 and TRBJ1-2 for the parts outside the CDR3, the full variable domain is DSGVTQTPKHLITATGQRVTLRCSPRSGDLSVYWYQQSLDQGLQFLIQYYNGEERAKGNILERFSAQQFPDLHSELNLSSLELGDSALYFCASSAGTVNGYTFGSGTRLTVV.

This rearrangement joins TRBV9 to TRBJ2-7, with 8 bases matching TRBD1. Germline V gene sequence: CDR1 SGDLS, CDR2 YYNGEE. J gave up 6 bases and V 0 bases, and 14 bases lay outside the gene matches. The CDR3 sequence is 17 residues long. This CDR3 reads CASSVGPLGTGRSEQYF. CDR3 in DNA: TGTGCCAGCAGCGTAGGTCCTCTGGGGACAGGTCGGTCCGAGCAGTACTTC.

The V gene is TRBV6-1, the J gene TRBJ1-1; possibly TRBD1 for D (6 bases). The CDR3 length is 14 residues. V was cut by 4 bases and J by 3 bases, with 12 bases left in between. Looked up from germline, CDR1 is MNHNS and CDR2 is SASEGT. The CDR3 spells CASSVRQADTEAFF. The CDR3 DNA is TGTGCCAGCAGTGTTCGACAGGCCGACACTGAAGCTTTCTTT.

This clone occurred a few times. The rearrangement links TRBV28 to TRBJ2-1, with 10 bases fitting TRBD2. This CDR3 is built from 14 residues. Germline V gene sequence: CDR1 MDHEN, CDR2 SYDVKM. The V and J ends lost 5 bases and 8 bases, in that order; junction bases with no gene match: 6. The CDR3 is CASSLAGVGDEQFF. The CDR3 DNA follows: TGTGCCAGCAGTCTAGCGGGAGTGGGGGATGAGCAGTTCTTC. The variable domain in full, completed from reference TRBV28 and TRBJ2-1, reads DVKVTQSSRYLVKRTGEKVFLECVQDMDHENMFWYRQDPGLGLRLIYFSYDVKMKEKGDIPEGYSVSREKKERFSLILESASTNQTSMYLCASSLAGVGDEQFFGPGTRLTVL.

CDR3 amino acids: CVLWGGGRNNEQFF. For the CDR3, the DNA is TGTGTCCTCTGGGGGGGAGGGAGGAACAATGAGCAGTTCTTC. The chain links TRBV30 to TRBJ2-1; 7 bases are shared with TRBD2. The CDR3 covers 14 residues. Germline CDR1 reads GTSNPN; CDR2 reads SVGIG (reference sequence).

V and J are TRBV10-3 and TRBJ2-7; D gene uncertain. This CDR3 comprises 11 residues. Trimming pared 0 bases from V and 7 bases from J, leaving 4 bases between. In germline, CDR1 is ENHRY, CDR2 SYGVKD. CDR3 in amino acids: CAISESREQYF. The CDR3, as DNA: TGTGCCATCAGTGAGTCGAGGGAGCAGTACTTC.

The rearrangement joins TRBV7-9 to TRBJ2-2; possible D gene TRBD1, 6 bases. The CDR3 covers 16 residues. V was shortened by 5 bases and J by 6 bases, with 19 bases between the two germline ends. CDR1 and CDR2 (germline): SEHNR, FQNEAQ (reference sequence). CDR3 coding DNA: TGTGCCAGCAGCCTAACCGGGACACAGGTGGCCGGGGAGCTGTTTTTT. This sequence encodes CASSLTGTQVAGELFF.

J is TRBJ2-4 and V is TRBV5-1; D may be TRBD1 (5 bases). Germline V CDR1 and CDR2: SGHRS, YFSETQ. The CDR3 is 13 residues long. Trimming cost V 2 bases and J 8 bases, with 11 bases left between them. The CDR3 nucleotides are TGCGCCAGCAGCTTACAGGCCTGGGACATTCAGTACTTC. It yields the protein CASSLQAWDIQYF.

In this sample, this clone turned up a few times. J is TRBJ1-5 and V is TRBV28, with D possibly being TRBD1 (5 bases). Germline loops: CDR1 MDHEN, CDR2 SYDVKM. V dropped 3 bases and J dropped 6 bases, with 18 bases sitting between them. CDR3 length: 16 residues. The CDR3 DNA follows: TGTGCCAGCAGTTTGGTGCGACAGCCTGCTAGTCAGCCCCAGCATTTT. Its protein product is CASSLVRQPASQPQHF.

This clone turned up a few times. This rearrangement joins TRBV15 to TRBJ1-4; D possibly corresponds to TRBD1 (5 bases). This CDR3 has 17 amino acids. Per germline, CDR1 LNHNV and CDR2 YYDKDF (reference sequence). Trimming took 0 bases from V and 8 from J, leaving 19 bases between them. CDR3 amino acids: CATSRDRPGTFGEKLFF. CDR3 DNA sequence: TGTGCCACCAGCAGAGATCGTCCGGGGACTTTTGGGGAAAAACTGTTTTTT.